A selection of T cell receptor beta chains follows, all from one sample in a study of T cells in Graves' hyperthyroidism and ophthalmopathy. In TCRdb, the multiplex PCR reads were re-called with MiXCR into one record per CDR3 protein. The data show 600,000 to 750,000 distinct CDR3 sequences, 17% seen once. The specimen was blood. The receptors originated from a man aged 45 to 65 with Graves' hyperthyroidism. CDR3s include the opening cysteine and the closing phenylalanine or tryptophan. D genes are given only for firm matches. Clone size is given for some rows only: seen once, a few or many times, or a class if the clone is expanded.

>TRBV27|many|TRBJ2-3|-
CASTIRRGDTQYF
TGTGCCAGCACGATACGGAGGGGGGATACGCAGTATTTT
>TRBV9|few|TRBJ2-5|TRBD2
CASSTPSGLAGFGETQYF
TGTGCCAGCAGCACCCCTTCTGGACTAGCGGGATTTGGGGAGACCCAGTACTTC
>TRBV4-1|few|TRBJ1-3|-
CASSFDSYSGNTIYF
TGCGCCAGCAGCTTTGACAGTTACTCTGGAAACACCATATATTTT
>TRBV20-1|-|TRBJ2-1|-
CSARGPGIEQFF
TGCAGTGCTAGGGGGCCGGGAATTGAGCAGTTCTTC
>TRBV2|many|TRBJ1-1|TRBD1
CATQAGQSNTEAFF
TGTGCCACCCAAGCGGGACAGTCTAACACTGAAGCTTTCTTT
>TRBV14|-|TRBJ2-2|TRBD2
CASSQEPSGRITGELFF
TGTGCCAGCAGCCAGGAGCCTAGCGGGAGGATCACCGGGGAGCTGTTTTTT
>TRBV10-3|-|TRBJ1-2|-
CAISDVLSYGYTF
TGTGCCATCAGTGACGTTTTAAGCTATGGCTACACCTTC
>TRBV27|-|TRBJ2-7|-
CASSFRIEPRGEQYF
TGTGCCAGCAGTTTCAGGATTGAGCCCCGGGGAGAGCAGTACTTC
>TRBV3-1|-|TRBJ2-7|TRBD2
CASRAGGPHEQYF
TGTGCCAGCAGAGCGGGAGGGCCCCACGAGCAGTACTTC
>TRBV7-2|few|TRBJ2-7|TRBD2
CASSPRLADPSGEQYF
TGTGCCAGCAGTCCGAGACTAGCGGATCCCTCGGGGGAGCAGTACTTC
>TRBV7-9|few|TRBJ2-5|-
CASSLQGQVQETQYF
TGTGCCAGCAGCTTACAGGGGCAGGTACAAGAGACCCAATACTTC
>TRBV28|many|TRBJ2-2|-
CASRPTFEVTRNTGELFF
TGTGCCAGCAGGCCCACGTTTGAGGTCACCAGGAACACCGGGGAGCTGTTTTTT
>TRBV2|few|TRBJ1-5|TRBD1
CASSLTGGADQPQHF
TGTGCCAGCAGTCTGACAGGGGGCGCCGATCAGCCCCAGCATTTT
>TRBV28|many|TRBJ1-4|-
CASTRRVGGEKLFF
TGTGCCAGCACCCGAAGGGTGGGTGGTGAAAAACTGTTTTTT
>TRBV4-1|few|TRBJ1-1|-
CASSQEPSQVNTEAFF
TGCGCCAGCAGCCAAGAACCTTCGCAGGTGAACACTGAAGCTTTCTTT
>TRBV19|many|TRBJ2-2|-
CASDRTTLPGELFF
TGTGCCAGCGACCGGACTACTTTACCCGGGGAGCTGTTTTTT
>TRBV29-1|few|TRBJ2-7|TRBD1
CSVGQADEQYF
TGCAGCGTAGGACAGGCAGACGAGCAGTACTTC
>TRBV2|many|TRBJ2-1|TRBD2
CARGREGSYNEQFF
TGTGCCAGGGGGAGGGAGGGGTCCTACAATGAGCAGTTCTTC
>TRBV4-1|few|TRBJ1-1|-
CASSQLISSEAFF
TGCGCCAGCAGCCAACTTATCAGTTCGGAAGCTTTCTTT
>TRBV5-1|-|TRBJ2-5|TRBD1
CASSYPGQQETQYF
TGCGCCAGCAGTTACCCGGGACAGCAAGAGACCCAGTACTTC
>TRBV28|many|TRBJ2-6|TRBD1
CASSVRQGASSGANVLTF
TGTGCCAGCAGTGTCCGACAGGGGGCTAGCTCTGGGGCCAACGTCCTGACTTTC
>TRBV3-1|many|TRBJ1-3|-
CASSQDGHTIYF
TGTGCCAGCAGCCAAGATGGCCACACCATATATTTT
>TRBV10-3|few|TRBJ2-7|-
CAIRRDSYEQYF
TGTGCCATCAGAAGAGACTCCTACGAGCAGTACTTC
>TRBV7-2|many|TRBJ1-4|-
CASSTKYNEKLFF
TGTGCCAGCTCGACGAAATATAATGAAAAACTGTTTTTT
>TRBV30|-|TRBJ2-1|TRBD2
CAWREVAGGIYNEQFF
TGTGCCTGGAGAGAGGTAGCGGGAGGGATTTACAATGAGCAGTTCTTC
>TRBV19|few|TRBJ1-1|TRBD1
CASSYSTGETEAFF
TGTGCCAGTAGCTACTCAACAGGGGAGACTGAAGCTTTCTTT
>TRBV15|many|TRBJ2-5|-
CATSRDPASETQYF
TGTGCCACCAGCAGAGATCCTGCTTCAGAGACCCAGTACTTC
>TRBV6-1|many|TRBJ2-6|-
CASKSGANVLTF
TGTGCCAGCAAATCTGGGGCCAACGTCCTGACTTTC
>TRBV29-1|few|TRBJ2-1|TRBD2
CSVLLAGQQFF
TGCAGCGTTCTACTAGCGGGGCAGCAGTTCTTC
>TRBV24-1|many|TRBJ2-2|-
CATSGMADGLNTGELFF
TGTGCCACCAGTGGTATGGCGGACGGGCTGAACACCGGGGAGCTGTTTTTT
>TRBV6-2/TRBV6-3|-|TRBJ2-3|-
CASSQSRVTDTQYF
TGTGCCAGCAGTCAGAGCAGGGTGACAGATACGCAGTATTTT
>TRBV11-2|-|TRBJ2-1|-
CASSLRRGGLEQFF
TGTGCCAGCAGCTTGAGGAGAGGAGGTCTTGAGCAGTTCTTC
>TRBV6-1|few|TRBJ2-2|TRBD2
CASSRTSGGSGELFF
TGTGCCAGCAGTCGGACTAGCGGGGGTTCCGGGGAGCTGTTTTTT
>TRBV19|few|TRBJ1-5|-
CASSITRGNQPQHF
TGTGCCAGTAGTATCACCCGCGGCAATCAGCCCCAGCATTTT
>TRBV11-2|many|TRBJ1-1|TRBD1
CASSRRQGGVNTEAFF
TGTGCCAGCAGCCGTCGACAGGGGGGCGTGAACACTGAAGCTTTCTTT